This T cell receptor beta chain was captured by sequencing in a study of T cells in Graves' hyperthyroidism and ophthalmopathy. Amplification of TCR beta CDR3 regions was performed using RNA transcripts as template. Using the HTBI primer set, a first-round RT-PCR was run on the TCR CDR3. TCRdb analysed the multiplex PCR reads with MiXCR anew, one entry per CDR3 protein. The repertoire holds around 400,000 distinct CDR3 sequences, with more than 20% as singletons. Trimming stripped 5 bases from V and 3 bases from J, with 13 bases between. The CDR3 is 13 amino acids. In germline, CDR1 is DFQATT, CDR2 SNEGSKA (reference sequence).

The sequencing sample was made of blood. This sequence was found in a man aged 45-60 years with Graves' hyperthyroidism. The chain couples TRBV20-1 to TRBJ1-1; a possible D gene is TRBD1 (5 bases). The CDR3 reads CSAGGGWDTEAFF. In DNA form, the CDR3 reads TGCAGTGCTGGGGGGGGGTGGGACACTGAAGCTTTCTTT.